These 26 T cell receptor beta chains were sequenced from one sample in a study of cytotoxic CD8 clonotypes in ibrutinib-treated CLL. The method was immunoSEQ multiplex PCR; TCRdb's version includes in-frame clones alone and lacks a portion of them. In the table there are some 81,000 clones, about four fifths of which are singletons. This specimen consisted of PBMCs, obtained after 12 months of ibrutinib treatment. All receptors derive from a human donor with chronic lymphocytic leukemia.

This chain joins TRBV7-2 and TRBJ1-4; tentatively, D is TRBD1 (5 bases). Germline V lookup: CDR1 SGHTA, CDR2 FQGNSA. V was trimmed by 3 bases and J by 0 bases, leaving 20 bases between them. The CDR3 covers 19 residues. CDR3 protein: CASSLLRGAMGATNEKLFF. As DNA, the CDR3 is TGTGCCAGCAGCTTGCTTAGAGGGGCGATGGGGGCAACTAATGAAAAACTGTTTTTT.

V and J are TRBV18 and TRBJ2-5; D is unresolved. Germline-derived CDR1 and CDR2 are KGHSH and LQKENI. The CDR3 totals 13 residues. Between the trimmed V and J ends, which lost 4 bases and 1 base, there was a span of 7 bases. CDR3 bases: TGTGCCAGCTCACGGACCACCCAAGAGACCCAGTACTTC. Protein product: CASSRTTQETQYF. Combining the CDR3 with reference TRBV18 and TRBJ2-5 gives the whole variable domain NAGVMQNPRHLVRRRGQEARLRCSPMKGHSHVYWYRQLPEEGLKFMVYLQKENIIDESGMPKERFSAEFPKEGPSILRIQQVVRGDSAAYFCASSRTTQETQYFGPGTRLLVL.

CDR3 sequence reads: CASSFSGGDSYNEQFF. Here the CDR3 DNA reads TGTGCCAGCAGCTTTAGCGGGGGCGACTCCTACAATGAGCAGTTCTTC. V usage is TRBV7-3 and J usage is TRBJ2-1; 9 nucleotides align to TRBD2. In germline, CDR1 is SGHTA, CDR2 FQGTGA. After removal of 3 bases from V and 0 bases from J, the junction contained 3 bases not matched to a gene. The CDR3 length is 16 residues.

This chain connects TRBV5-1 to TRBJ2-7; D is uncertain. The CDR3 spans 12 residues. The ends were cut back, 5 bases at V and 0 bases at J, with 6 bases in the middle. Germline V gives CDR1 SGHRS, CDR2 YFSETQ. CDR3 loop: CASRGSSYEQYF. The CDR3, as DNA: TGCGCCAGCAGAGGCAGCTCCTACGAGCAGTACTTC.

The chain couples TRBV6-5 to TRBJ1-1; D unresolved. V was cut by 6 bases and J by 8 bases, with 13 bases left in between. CDR3 length equals 12 residues. The germline V gene encodes CDR1 MNHEY and CDR2 SVGAGI. The CDR3 loop reads CASRAFETEAFF. CDR3 DNA: TGTGCCAGCAGGGCCTTCGAGACCGAAGCTTTCTTT.

The V gene is TRBV7-2, the J gene TRBJ2-5; the match to TRBD2 covers 8 bases. The J segment lost 7 bases and the V segment lost 5 bases, leaving 9 bases of the junction unmatched. Germline CDR1 and CDR2: SGHTA and FQGNSA. The CDR3 runs to 14 residues. This CDR3 reads CASSPPGGFVTQYF. In DNA form, the CDR3 reads TGTGCCAGCAGCCCGCCGGGGGGGTTTGTGACCCAGTACTTC.

This chain uses TRBV6-6 with TRBJ2-1; D possibly corresponds to TRBD2 (6 bases). Germline-derived CDR1 and CDR2 are MNHNY and SVGAGI (reference sequence). V was shortened by 5 bases and J by 9 bases, with 14 bases between the two germline ends. The CDR3 sequence is 13 residues long. DNA of the CDR3: TGTGCCAGCAGTCCCCCGGGACTCCGTGAGCAGTTCTTC. Protein product: CASSPPGLREQFF.

The chain links TRBV18 to TRBJ1-2, with TRBD1 matching 10 bases. The V segment lost 3 bases and the J segment 7 bases; nucleotides outside the gene matches: 8. Germline V lookup: CDR1 KGHSH, CDR2 LQKENI. This CDR3 comprises 15 residues. The CDR3 region has the DNA TGTGCCAGCTCACCCCGCACGGGACAGGGGTTTGGCTACACCTTC. It yields the protein CASSPRTGQGFGYTF. The full variable domain, with the rest looked up from reference TRBV18 and TRBJ1-2, is NAGVMQNPRHLVRRRGQEARLRCSPMKGHSHVYWYRQLPEEGLKFMVYLQKENIIDESGMPKERFSAEFPKEGPSILRIQQVVRGDSAAYFCASSPRTGQGFGYTFGSGTRLTVV.

The chain couples TRBV18 to TRBJ2-7; no definite D call. Germline loops: CDR1 KGHSH, CDR2 LQKENI. This CDR3 is 13 amino acids long. V gave up 3 bases and J gave up 7 bases, with 13 bases separating them. Written as DNA, the CDR3 is TGTGCCAGCTCACCGGGAAACCTCGGGGAGCAGTACTTC. Its translation: CASSPGNLGEQYF.

This chain uses TRBV9 with TRBJ2-2, with TRBD2 matching 7 bases. The CDR3 sequence is 18 residues long. V gave up 0 bases and J gave up 0 bases; unmatched junction bases: 8. In germline, CDR1 is SGDLS, CDR2 YYNGEE. The CDR3 region has the DNA TGTGCCAGCAGCGTAGCCTCCCCGGCGGGGGCGAACACCGGGGAGCTGTTTTTT. Translated, it gives CASSVASPAGANTGELFF.

This clone was observed once. The CDR3 DNA is TGTGCCATCAGTATGGGGGCGGAGTATGGCTACACCTTC. The encoded protein is CAISMGAEYGYTF. The chain combines TRBV10-3 with TRBJ1-2, with D perhaps matching TRBD1 (6 bases). Germline assignment: CDR1 ENHRY and CDR2 SYGVKD. The CDR3 contains 13 residues. V lost 5 bases and J 5 bases, leaving 12 bases between the germline ends.

This clone was seen once. This rearrangement joins TRBV30 to TRBJ1-4; weak D call: TRBD1 (5 bases). CDR1 and CDR2 (germline): GTSNPN, SVGIG (reference sequence). V was cut by 0 bases and J by 7 bases, with 12 bases left in between. The CDR3 is 14 residues long. This CDR3 is CAWSVGQGGEKLFF. As DNA, the CDR3 is TGTGCCTGGAGTGTAGGTCAGGGCGGTGAAAAACTGTTTTTT. The full variable domain, completed using reference TRBV30 and TRBJ1-4, is SQTIHQWPATLVQPVGSPLSLECTVEGTSNPNLYWYRQAAGRGLQLLFYSVGIGQISSEVPQNLSASRPQDRQFILSSKKLLLSDSGFYLCAWSVGQGGEKLFFGSGTQLSVL.

V usage is TRBV14 and J usage is TRBJ2-1, with 8 bases that match TRBD1. Per the germline V gene, CDR1 is SGHDN and CDR2 is FVKESK. The ends lost 0 bases at V and 16 bases at J; junction bases unmatched: 8. This CDR3 comprises 13 residues. CDR3 region: CASSQDQGARSFF. The DNA of the CDR3 is TGTGCCAGCAGCCAAGATCAGGGGGCCCGATCCTTCTTC.

V usage is TRBV5-1 and J usage is TRBJ2-6; 8 bases map to TRBD1. Losses at the gene ends were 4 bases for V and 2 bases for J; bases not matched to a gene: 2. Germline V CDR1 and CDR2: SGHRS, YFSETQ. The CDR3 totals 15 residues. The CDR3 region is CASSPDRAGANVLTF. CDR3 bases: TGCGCCAGCAGCCCGGACAGGGCTGGGGCCAACGTCCTGACTTTC.

The chain has TRBV4-2 and TRBJ2-5; 9 bases are shared with TRBD1. This CDR3 has 14 amino acids. Germline CDR1 and CDR2: LGHNA and YNFKEQ. The ends lost 4 bases at V and 5 bases at J; junction bases unmatched: 5. CDR3 sequence: CASSPGQGLETQYF. CDR3 in DNA: TGTGCCAGCAGCCCAGGACAGGGGCTGGAGACCCAGTACTTC.

In its sample, this clone was seen a few times. This chain connects TRBV19 to TRBJ1-5; D remains unclear. Trimming removed 7 bases at V and 1 base at J, with 11 bases between. This CDR3 comprises 14 residues. CDR1 is LNHDA and CDR2 is SQIVND in the germline V gene (reference sequence). The CDR3 is CASKRSGSNQPQHF. In nucleotides, the CDR3 is TGTGCCAGTAAGCGCTCGGGGAGCAATCAGCCCCAGCATTTT.

This clone was observed a few times. The chain couples TRBV19 to TRBJ2-4, with TRBD2 as a possible D gene (6 bases). Trimming took off 7 bases at V and 7 bases at J, with 17 bases between the two ends. The V gene's germline CDR1 is LNHDA and CDR2 SQIVND (reference sequence). This CDR3 is 14 amino acids long. The CDR3 sequence: CASTPGGVRNIQYF. CDR3 nucleotides: TGTGCCAGTACCCCTGGCGGGGTGCGGAACATTCAGTACTTC.

V is TRBV2 and J is TRBJ1-1, with 10 bases fitting TRBD1. Trimming took 6 bases from V and 4 from J; bases not matched to a gene: 2. Germline V gives CDR1 SNHLY, CDR2 FYNNEI. CDR3 length: 13 residues. The CDR3 here is CASRGDRGTEAFF. CDR3 DNA sequence: TGTGCCAGCAGGGGGGACAGGGGCACTGAAGCTTTCTTT.

This clone was observed a handful of times. The chain recombines TRBV5-1 with TRBJ2-2; unclear D gene. The CDR3 length is 16 residues. Germline V gene lookup returns CDR1 SGHRS and CDR2 YFSETQ. Between the trimmed V and J ends, which lost 4 bases and 0 bases, there was a span of 13 bases. CDR3 coding DNA: TGCGCCAGCAGCGCCCTCGCGGCTTCGAACACCGGGGAGCTGTTTTTT. Its translation is CASSALAASNTGELFF.

The rearrangement links TRBV7-2 to TRBJ1-1; D perhaps matches TRBD1 (5 bases). CDR1 SGHTA and CDR2 FQGNSA come from the germline V gene. The CDR3 loop spans 15 amino acids. Trimming removed 5 bases at V and 0 bases at J, with 13 bases between. This CDR3 reads CASSGGAGLNTEAFF. The CDR3 bases are TGTGCCAGCAGCGGGGGAGCAGGACTGAACACTGAAGCTTTCTTT.

The V gene is TRBV4-3, the J gene TRBJ1-6; D remains ambiguous. The CDR3 extends over 16 amino acids. Germline V lookup: CDR1 LGHNA, CDR2 YSLEER. With 0 bases removed from V and 10 bases from J, the gap between germline ends came to 16 bases. In DNA form, the CDR3 reads TGCGCCAGCAGCCAAGATCCGGACGGCTCGAGGTCACCCCTCCACTTT. As protein: CASSQDPDGSRSPLHF.

This chain uses TRBV9 with TRBJ2-3, with D perhaps assigned TRBD1 or TRBD2 (6 bases each). This CDR3 is built from 14 residues. The germline gives CDR1 SGDLS, CDR2 YYNGEE. V lost 0 bases and J 6 bases, leaving 11 bases between the germline ends. CDR3 DNA sequence: TGTGCCAGCAGCGTAGTGGACAGCGGGGATACGCAGTATTTT. Translating it yields CASSVVDSGDTQYF. The full variable domain, its missing parts supplied by reference TRBV9 and TRBJ2-3, is DSGVTQTPKHLITATGQRVTLRCSPRSGDLSVYWYQQSLDQGLQFLIQYYNGEERAKGNILERFSAQQFPDLHSELNLSSLELGDSALYFCASSVVDSGDTQYFGPGTRLTVL.

The chain is built from TRBV5-1 and TRBJ2-5, with 7 positions matching TRBD2. Looked up from germline, CDR1 is SGHRS and CDR2 is YFSETQ. The CDR3 loop spans 14 amino acids. V was clipped by 0 bases and J by 5 bases; unmatched bases: 4. The CDR3 nucleotides are TGCGCCAGCAGCTTGGGGGGAGGGAAGGAGACCCAGTACTTC. It encodes CASSLGGGKETQYF.

V is TRBV7-9 and J is TRBJ2-1, with a possible D match to TRBD1 (5 bases). Germline CDR1 is SEHNR and CDR2 is FQNEAQ (reference sequence). The length of the CDR3 is 13 residues. Trimming removed 1 base at V and 8 bases at J, with 9 bases between. CDR3 residues: CASSLVVGDEQFF. CDR3 DNA sequence: TGTGCCAGCAGCTTAGTTGTAGGGGATGAGCAGTTCTTC.

The sample holds one count of this clone. The chain combines TRBV6-5 with TRBJ1-4, with TRBD1 matching 8 bases. The CDR3 covers 16 residues. The ends lost 2 bases at V and 8 bases at J; junction bases unmatched: 10. The V gene's germline CDR1 is MNHEY and CDR2 SVGAGI. CDR3 sequence reads: CASSYREGQGREKLFF. As DNA, the CDR3 is TGTGCCAGCAGTTACCGCGAAGGACAGGGAAGAGAAAAACTGTTTTTT.

This chain links TRBV30 with TRBJ1-6; TRBD1 might be the D (6 bases). Germline-derived CDR1 and CDR2 are GTSNPN and SVGIG (reference sequence). V was clipped by 5 bases and J by 8 bases, with 13 bases between them. The CDR3 consists of 13 residues. CDR3 sequence reads: CAWGWGADSPLHF. CDR3 coding DNA: TGTGCCTGGGGGTGGGGGGCTGATTCACCCCTCCACTTT.